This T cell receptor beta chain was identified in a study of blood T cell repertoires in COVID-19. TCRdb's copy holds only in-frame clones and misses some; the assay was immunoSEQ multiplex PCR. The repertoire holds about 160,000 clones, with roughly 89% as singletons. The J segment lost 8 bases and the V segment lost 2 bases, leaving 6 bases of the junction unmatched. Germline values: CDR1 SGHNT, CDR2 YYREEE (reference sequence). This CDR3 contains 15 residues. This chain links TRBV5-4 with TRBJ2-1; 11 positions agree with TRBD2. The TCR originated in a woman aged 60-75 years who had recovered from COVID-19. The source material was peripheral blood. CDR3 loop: CASSFSGGALHEQFF. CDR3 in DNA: TGTGCCAGCAGCTTTAGCGGGGGGGCCTTGCATGAGCAGTTCTTC.